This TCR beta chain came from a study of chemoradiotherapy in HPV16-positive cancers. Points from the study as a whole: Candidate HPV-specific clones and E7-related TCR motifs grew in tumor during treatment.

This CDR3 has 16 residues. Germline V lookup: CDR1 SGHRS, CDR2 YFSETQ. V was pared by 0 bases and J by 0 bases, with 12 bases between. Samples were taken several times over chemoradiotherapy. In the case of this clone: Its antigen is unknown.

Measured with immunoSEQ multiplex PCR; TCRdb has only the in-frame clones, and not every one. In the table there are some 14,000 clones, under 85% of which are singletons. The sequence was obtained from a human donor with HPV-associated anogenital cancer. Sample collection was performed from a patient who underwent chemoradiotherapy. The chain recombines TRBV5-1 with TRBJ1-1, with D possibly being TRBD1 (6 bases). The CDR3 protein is CASSLEGEYMNTEAFF. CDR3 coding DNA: TGCGCCAGCAGCTTGGAGGGGGAATATATGAACACTGAAGCTTTCTTT.